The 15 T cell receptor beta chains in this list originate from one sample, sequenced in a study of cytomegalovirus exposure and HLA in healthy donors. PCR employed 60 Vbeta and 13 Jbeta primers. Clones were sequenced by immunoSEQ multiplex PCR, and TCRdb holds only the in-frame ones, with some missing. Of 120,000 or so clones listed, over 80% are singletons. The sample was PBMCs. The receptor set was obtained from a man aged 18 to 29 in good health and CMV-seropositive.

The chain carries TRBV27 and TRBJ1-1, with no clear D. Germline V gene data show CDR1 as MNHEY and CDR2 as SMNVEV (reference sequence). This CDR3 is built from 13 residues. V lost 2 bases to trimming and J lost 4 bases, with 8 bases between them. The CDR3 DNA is TGTGCCAGCAGTTTAGGACTTACCACTGAAGCTTTCTTT. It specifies CASSLGLTTEAFF.

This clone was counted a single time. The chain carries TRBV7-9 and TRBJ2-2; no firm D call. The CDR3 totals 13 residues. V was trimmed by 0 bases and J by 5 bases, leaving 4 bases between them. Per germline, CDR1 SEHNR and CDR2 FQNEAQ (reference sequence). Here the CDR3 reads CASSLALTGELFF. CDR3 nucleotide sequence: TGTGCCAGCAGCTTAGCTCTAACCGGGGAGCTGTTTTTT. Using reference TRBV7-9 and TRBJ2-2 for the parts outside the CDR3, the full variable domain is DTGVSQNPRHKITKRGQNVTFRCDPISEHNRLYWYRQTLGQGPEFLTYFQNEAQLEKSRLLSDRFSAERPKGSFSTLEIQRTEQGDSAMYLCASSLALTGELFFGEGSRLTVL.

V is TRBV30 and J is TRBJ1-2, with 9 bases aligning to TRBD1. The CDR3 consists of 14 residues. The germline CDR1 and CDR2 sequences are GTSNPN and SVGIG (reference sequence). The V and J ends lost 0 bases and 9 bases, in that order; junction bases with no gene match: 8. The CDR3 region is CAWSVQRTGECYTF. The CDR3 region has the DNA TGTGCCTGGAGTGTACAAAGGACAGGGGAATGCTACACCTTC.

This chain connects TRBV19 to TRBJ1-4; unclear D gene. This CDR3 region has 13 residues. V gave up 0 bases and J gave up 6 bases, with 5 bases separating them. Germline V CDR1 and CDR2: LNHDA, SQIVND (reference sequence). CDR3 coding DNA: TGTGCCAGTAGTATAGATCCTGATGAAAAACTGTTTTTT. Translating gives CASSIDPDEKLFF.

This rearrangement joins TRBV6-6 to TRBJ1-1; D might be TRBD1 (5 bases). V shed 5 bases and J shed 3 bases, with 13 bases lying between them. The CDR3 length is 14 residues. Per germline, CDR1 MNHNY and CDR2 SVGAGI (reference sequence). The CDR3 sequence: CASSLRVSYTEAFF. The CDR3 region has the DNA TGTGCCAGCAGTCTCAGGGTGAGCTACACTGAAGCTTTCTTT.

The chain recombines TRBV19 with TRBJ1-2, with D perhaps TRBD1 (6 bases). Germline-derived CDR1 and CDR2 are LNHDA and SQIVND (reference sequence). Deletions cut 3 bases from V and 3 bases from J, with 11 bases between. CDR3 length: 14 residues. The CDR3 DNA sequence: TGTGCCAGTAGTATGCGACAGGACCACTATGGCTACACCTTC. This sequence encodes CASSMRQDHYGYTF.

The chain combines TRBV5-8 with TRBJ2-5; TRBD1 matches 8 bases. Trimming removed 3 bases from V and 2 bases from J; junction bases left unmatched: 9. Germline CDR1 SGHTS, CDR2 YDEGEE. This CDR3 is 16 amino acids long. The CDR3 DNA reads TGTGCCAGCAGCTCCCGGACAGGGAGAGGACAAGAGACCCAGTACTTC. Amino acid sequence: CASSSRTGRGQETQYF.

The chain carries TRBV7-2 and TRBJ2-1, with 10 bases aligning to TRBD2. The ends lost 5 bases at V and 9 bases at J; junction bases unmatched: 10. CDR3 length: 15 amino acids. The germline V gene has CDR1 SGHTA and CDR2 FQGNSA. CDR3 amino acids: CASSVKRGGFSEQFF. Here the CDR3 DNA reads TGTGCCAGCAGCGTGAAGCGGGGGGGATTCAGTGAGCAGTTCTTC.

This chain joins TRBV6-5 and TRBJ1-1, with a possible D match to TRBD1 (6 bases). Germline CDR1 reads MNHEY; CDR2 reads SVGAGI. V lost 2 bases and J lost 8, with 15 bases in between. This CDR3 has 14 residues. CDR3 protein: CASSYGGAGGEAFF. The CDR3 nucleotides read TGTGCCAGCAGTTACGGGGGGGCGGGGGGAGAAGCTTTCTTT.

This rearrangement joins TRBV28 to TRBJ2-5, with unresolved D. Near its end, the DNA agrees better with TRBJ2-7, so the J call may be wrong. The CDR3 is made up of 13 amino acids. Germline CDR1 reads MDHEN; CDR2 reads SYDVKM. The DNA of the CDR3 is TGTGCCAGCAGTTTAGCCGTTACCTACGAGCAGTACTTC. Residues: CASSLAVTYEQYF.

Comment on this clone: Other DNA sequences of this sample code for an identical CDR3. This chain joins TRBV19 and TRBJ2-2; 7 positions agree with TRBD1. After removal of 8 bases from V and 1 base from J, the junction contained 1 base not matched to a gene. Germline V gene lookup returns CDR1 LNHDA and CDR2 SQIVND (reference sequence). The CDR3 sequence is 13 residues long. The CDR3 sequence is CASRTGNTGELFF. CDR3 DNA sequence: TGTGCCAGTCGGACAGGGAACACCGGGGAGCTGTTTTTT.

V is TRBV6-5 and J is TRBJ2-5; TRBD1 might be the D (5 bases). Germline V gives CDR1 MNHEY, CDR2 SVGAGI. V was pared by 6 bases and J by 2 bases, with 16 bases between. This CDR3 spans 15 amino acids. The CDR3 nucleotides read TGTGCCAGCAGCCCCTCCGAGACAGTGCAAGAGACCCAGTACTTC. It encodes CASSPSETVQETQYF.

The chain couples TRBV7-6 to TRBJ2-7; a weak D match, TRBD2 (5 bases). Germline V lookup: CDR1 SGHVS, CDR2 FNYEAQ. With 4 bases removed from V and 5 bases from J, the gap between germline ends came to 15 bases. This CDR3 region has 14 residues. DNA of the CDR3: TGTGCCAGCAGCTCGCCCGGGAACGGAAACGAGCAGTACTTC. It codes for CASSSPGNGNEQYF.

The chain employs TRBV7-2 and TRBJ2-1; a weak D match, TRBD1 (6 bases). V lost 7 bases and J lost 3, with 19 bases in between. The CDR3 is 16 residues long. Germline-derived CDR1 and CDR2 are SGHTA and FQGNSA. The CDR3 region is CASTSSWDTSYNEQFF. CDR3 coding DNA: TGTGCCAGCACCTCTAGCTGGGACACGAGCTACAATGAGCAGTTCTTC.

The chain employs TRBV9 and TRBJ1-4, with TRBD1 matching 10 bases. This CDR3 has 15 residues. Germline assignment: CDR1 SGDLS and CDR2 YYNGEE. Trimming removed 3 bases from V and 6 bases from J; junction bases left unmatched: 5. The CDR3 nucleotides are TGTGCCAGCAGCGCCCAGGGACAGGGGTATGAAAAACTGTTTTTT. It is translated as CASSAQGQGYEKLFF.